This entry is about one T cell receptor beta chain. The sample belongs to a study of cytomegalovirus exposure and HLA in healthy donors. The study ran its PCR with 60 Vbeta and 13 Jbeta primers. Data came from immunoSEQ multiplex PCR; TCRdb stores just in-frame clones and leaves some out. The sample has roughly 150,000 clones, more than 9.5% seen once. This TCR was sampled from a man aged 50 or older in good health and CMV-seronegative. The material sequenced was PBMCs.

CDR3 sequence reads: CASSLSGNTIYF. The CDR3 DNA sequence: TGTGCCAGCAGCCTCTCTGGAAACACCATATATTTT. The chain joins TRBV11-2 to TRBJ1-3; D not certain. V was pared by 5 bases and J by 0 bases, with 2 bases between. Germline V gives CDR1 SGHAT, CDR2 FQNNGV. This CDR3 comprises 12 residues.